This TCR beta chain emerged from a study of blood T cell repertoires in COVID-19. V was pared by 4 bases and J by 9 bases, with 6 bases of the junction left unmatched. CDR1 is LNHDA, CDR2 SQIVND, per germline (reference sequence). The CDR3 loop spans 15 amino acids. Assay: immunoSEQ multiplex PCR; the TCRdb copy retains only in-frame clones and omits some. The sample gives about 150,000 clones, approximately 86% of which show up once; around 0.91% is in the top ten. Sequences were obtained from peripheral blood. This receptor was obtained from a woman aged 50 to 60 with acute or convalescent COVID-19. J is TRBJ2-1 and V is TRBV19; TRBD2 matches 13 bases. The DNA for the CDR3 is TGTGCCAGTAGTAGGACTAGCGGGAGTGGGGGTGAGCAGTTCTTC. Translated: CASSRTSGSGGEQFF.